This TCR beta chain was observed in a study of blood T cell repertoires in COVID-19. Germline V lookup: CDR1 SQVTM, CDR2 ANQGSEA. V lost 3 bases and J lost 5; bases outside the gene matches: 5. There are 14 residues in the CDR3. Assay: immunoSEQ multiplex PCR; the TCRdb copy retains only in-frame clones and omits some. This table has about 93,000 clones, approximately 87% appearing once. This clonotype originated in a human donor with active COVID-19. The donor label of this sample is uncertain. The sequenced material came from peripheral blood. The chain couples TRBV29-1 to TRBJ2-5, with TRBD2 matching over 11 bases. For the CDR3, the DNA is TGCAGCGTTGAGCTAGCGGGGGGCCCTGAGACCCAGTACTTC. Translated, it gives CSVELAGGPETQYF. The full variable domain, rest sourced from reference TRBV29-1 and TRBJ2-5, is SAVISQKPSRDICQRGTSLTIQCQVDSQVTMMFWYRQQPGQSLTLIATANQGSEATYESGFVIDKFPISRPNLTFSTLTVSNMSPEDSSIYLCSVELAGGPETQYFGPGTRLLVL.